This T cell receptor beta chain was sequenced in a study of cytomegalovirus exposure and HLA in healthy donors. Study-level findings and limits: In an earlier analysis, most TCR beta V segments were productive about 90% or about 30% of the time. Highly shared sequence variants in one cluster were likely a sequencing artifact. Testing in vitro showed a few CMV-associated chains specific for CMV antigens.

The V and J ends lost 6 bases and 4 bases respectively, with 15 bases between them. From germline, CDR1 is LNHDA and CDR2 SQIVND (reference sequence). This CDR3 comprises 14 residues. Primers for the PCR totalled 60 Vbeta and 13 Jbeta. Authors' processing steps: An analysis performed later counted 73 million or so unique TCR beta chains (around 10 million of them shared). Produced via immunoSEQ multiplex PCR; TCRdb's table is partial and in-frame only. The DNA was the basis for D and trimming; V, J and clone size are from that table. The sample holds some 190,000 clones; 80% are singletons and the top ten take 1.5% to 2%. Comments on this clone: The target antigen is unknown.

The sequence was obtained from a woman aged 30 to 39 in good health and CMV-seronegative. Sequencing was done on a sample of PBMCs. The chain couples TRBV19 to TRBJ1-1; tentative D call: TRBD1 (6 bases). CDR3 coding DNA: TGTGCCAGTAGCCTGACAGGTCTGGGCACTGAAGCTTTCTTT. Protein sequence: CASSLTGLGTEAFF.